The present TCR beta chain was sequenced within a study of blood T cell repertoires in COVID-19. About the research overall: Sites in the United States, Italy and Spain provided acute and convalescent COVID-19 samples.

Germline-derived CDR1 and CDR2 are MNHEY and SVGAGI. The CDR3 runs 12 residues. Trimming removed 7 bases from V and 2 bases from J, with 8 bases in between. Source study methods: Amplifying reference gene primers gave estimates of nucleated cell counts. Data came from immunoSEQ multiplex PCR; TCRdb stores just in-frame clones and leaves some out. V and J calls and clone size are as listed in that table; D and trimming were resolved from the DNA. The profile covers some 420,000 clones, with 80% to 90% appearing a single time and 0.95% to 1.2% taken by the ten largest. Donors in Cohort 3 who had recovered were those with two negative PCRs, healthcare professional clearance, or resolution of their symptoms.

This receptor was obtained from a young man who had recovered from COVID-19. The source material was PBMCs or T cells enriched from blood (not recorded which). V is TRBV6-5 and J is TRBJ1-2; D is unclear. CDR3 bases: TGTGCCAGCACTCAGATCAACTATGGCTACACCTTC. This codes for CASTQINYGYTF.